Listed below are T cell receptor beta chains from one sample, sequenced in a study of blood T cell repertoires in COVID-19. The table came from immunoSEQ multiplex PCR; TCRdb's copy has only in-frame clones and leaves some out. The data show 150,000 to 200,000 clones, over 75% seen once. The sequenced sample was PBMCs or T cells enriched from blood (not recorded which). These receptors were obtained from a woman between 18 and 30 years old who had recovered from COVID-19. Both conserved end residues are part of each CDR3. A D gene is named only where the DNA matches it firmly. The size field is filled for only some rows; it gives once, few, many or a size class.

v_call: TRBV3-1/TRBV3-2
d_call: TRBD2
clone_size: NA
j_call: TRBJ2-7
cdr3_aa: CASSQKLAGVYEQYF
cdr3_nt: TGTGCCAGCAGCCAAAAACTAGCGGGAGTCTACGAGCAGTACTTC

v_call: TRBV10-1
d_call: TRBD2
clone_size: NA
j_call: TRBJ2-5
cdr3_aa: CASSALADRETQYF
cdr3_nt: TGCGCCAGCAGCGCCCTAGCGGATAGAGAGACCCAGTACTTC

v_call: TRBV6-2/TRBV6-3
d_call: TRBD2
clone_size: NA
j_call: TRBJ2-7
cdr3_aa: CASSYLVRTSGLSSYEQYF
cdr3_nt: TGTGCCAGCAGTTACCTGGTGAGGACTAGCGGGTTAAGCTCCTACGAGCAGTACTTC

v_call: TRBV12-3/TRBV12-4
d_call: TRBD2
clone_size: NA
j_call: TRBJ2-7
cdr3_aa: CASSPGLAYEQYF
cdr3_nt: TGTGCCAGCAGTCCCGGACTAGCCTACGAGCAGTACTTC

v_call: TRBV27
d_call: TRBD2
clone_size: NA
j_call: TRBJ2-7
cdr3_aa: CASSLSGGRSSYEQYF
cdr3_nt: TGTGCCAGCAGTTTATCGGGAGGGAGGTCCTCCTACGAGCAGTACTTC

v_call: TRBV6-5
d_call: NA
clone_size: once
j_call: TRBJ1-2
cdr3_aa: CASMETTAYGYTF
cdr3_nt: TGTGCCAGCATGGAGACGACAGCATATGGCTACACCTTC

v_call: TRBV7-6
d_call: TRBD2
clone_size: NA
j_call: TRBJ2-1
cdr3_aa: CASSLGGGTSSYNEQFF
cdr3_nt: TGTGCCAGCAGCTTAGGGGGGGGGACTAGCTCCTACAATGAGCAGTTCTTC

v_call: TRBV5-1
d_call: TRBD2
clone_size: NA
j_call: TRBJ2-7
cdr3_aa: CASSLVGTSIHEQYF
cdr3_nt: TGCGCCAGCAGCTTGGTAGGGACTAGTATTCACGAGCAGTACTTC

v_call: TRBV9
d_call: TRBD2
clone_size: NA
j_call: TRBJ2-1
cdr3_aa: CASSVTVWVPGLGVIEQFF
cdr3_nt: TGTGCCAGCAGCGTAACTGTTTGGGTACCGGGACTAGGCGTCATTGAGCAGTTCTTC

v_call: TRBV24-1
d_call: TRBD1
clone_size: NA
j_call: TRBJ2-5
cdr3_aa: CATRGTGVQETQYF
cdr3_nt: TGTGCCACCAGAGGAACAGGGGTCCAAGAGACCCAGTACTTC

v_call: TRBV10-3
d_call: TRBD2
clone_size: NA
j_call: TRBJ2-1
cdr3_aa: CAISELTSAGNEQFF
cdr3_nt: TGTGCCATCAGTGAGTTAACTAGCGCGGGGAATGAGCAGTTCTTC

v_call: TRBV4-1
d_call: TRBD1
clone_size: NA
j_call: TRBJ2-7
cdr3_aa: CASRPTDRESYEQYF
cdr3_nt: TGCGCCAGCCGTCCGACGGACAGGGAATCCTACGAGCAGTACTTC

v_call: TRBV15
d_call: NA
clone_size: NA
j_call: TRBJ1-5
cdr3_aa: CATSRDYPEQNNQPQHF
cdr3_nt: TGTGCCACCAGCAGAGATTACCCGGAACAGAATAATCAGCCCCAGCATTTT

v_call: TRBV7-3
d_call: TRBD2
clone_size: NA
j_call: TRBJ2-3
cdr3_aa: CASSLQGRGTDTQYF
cdr3_nt: TGTGCCAGCAGCCTCCAAGGGAGGGGTACAGATACGCAGTATTTT

v_call: TRBV6-1
d_call: NA
clone_size: NA
j_call: TRBJ1-3
cdr3_aa: CASSQDAVGAGNTIYF
cdr3_nt: TGTGCCAGCAGTCAAGACGCCGTAGGGGCTGGAAACACCATATATTTT

v_call: TRBV30
d_call: NA
clone_size: NA
j_call: TRBJ2-7
cdr3_aa: CAGGQTGQTYEQYF
cdr3_nt: TGTGCCGGGGGGCAAACGGGACAGACGTACGAGCAGTACTTC

v_call: TRBV5-8
d_call: TRBD2
clone_size: NA
j_call: TRBJ2-1
cdr3_aa: CASRRLAGGNEQFF
cdr3_nt: TGTGCCAGCCGGCGACTAGCGGGAGGCAATGAGCAGTTCTTC

v_call: TRBV18
d_call: NA
clone_size: NA
j_call: TRBJ1-2
cdr3_aa: CASSPPGRGANYGYTF
cdr3_nt: TGTGCCAGCTCACCACCGGGTCGGGGGGCTAACTATGGCTACACCTTC

v_call: TRBV27
d_call: NA
clone_size: NA
j_call: TRBJ2-2
cdr3_aa: CASSLFGPGVMATGELFF
cdr3_nt: TGTGCCAGCAGTTTATTCGGTCCCGGGGTAATGGCCACCGGGGAGCTGTTTTTT

v_call: TRBV12-5
d_call: NA
clone_size: few
j_call: TRBJ2-7
cdr3_aa: CASGLVPGLYEQYF
cdr3_nt: TGTGCTAGTGGTTTGGTACCAGGACTCTACGAGCAGTACTTC

v_call: TRBV5-1
d_call: NA
clone_size: NA
j_call: TRBJ2-7
cdr3_aa: CASSATSSSYEQYF
cdr3_nt: TGCGCCAGCAGCGCGACTAGTAGCTCCTACGAGCAGTACTTC

v_call: TRBV3-1/TRBV3-2
d_call: TRBD1
clone_size: NA
j_call: TRBJ1-2
cdr3_aa: CASSRGTGLRGENGYTF
cdr3_nt: TGTGCCAGCAGCCGCGGGACAGGGCTCCGCGGGGAGAATGGCTACACCTTC

v_call: TRBV11-2
d_call: NA
clone_size: NA
j_call: TRBJ2-2
cdr3_aa: CASSPLLKGAGELFF
cdr3_nt: TGTGCCAGCAGCCCCCTTCTTAAGGGGGCCGGGGAGCTGTTTTTT

v_call: TRBV5-6
d_call: NA
clone_size: NA
j_call: TRBJ1-5
cdr3_aa: CASSLAGVGQPQHF
cdr3_nt: TGTGCCAGCAGCTTGGCCGGGGTGGGGCAGCCCCAGCATTTT

v_call: TRBV10-2
d_call: NA
clone_size: NA
j_call: TRBJ1-2
cdr3_aa: CASSESGIYGYTF
cdr3_nt: TGCGCCAGCAGTGAATCAGGAATCTATGGCTACACCTTC

v_call: TRBV10-3
d_call: NA
clone_size: NA
j_call: TRBJ1-1
cdr3_aa: CAINFGENTEAFF
cdr3_nt: TGTGCCATCAATTTCGGAGAGAACACTGAAGCTTTCTTT

v_call: TRBV7-2
d_call: TRBD2
clone_size: NA
j_call: TRBJ2-1
cdr3_aa: CASSLLAGRSSYNEQFF
cdr3_nt: TGTGCCAGCAGCTTATTAGCGGGACGCAGCTCCTACAATGAGCAGTTCTTC

v_call: TRBV28
d_call: TRBD1
clone_size: NA
j_call: TRBJ1-2
cdr3_aa: CASSFARGMVSGYTF
cdr3_nt: TGTGCCAGCAGTTTCGCCAGGGGGATGGTCTCAGGCTACACCTTC

v_call: TRBV5-1
d_call: NA
clone_size: few
j_call: TRBJ2-7
cdr3_aa: CASSLGLTREQYF
cdr3_nt: TGCGCCAGCAGCTTGGGCCTTACGAGAGAGCAGTACTTC

v_call: TRBV5-6
d_call: TRBD1
clone_size: once
j_call: TRBJ2-7
cdr3_aa: CASSLAGTGDYEQYF
cdr3_nt: TGTGCCAGCAGCTTGGCTGGGACAGGGGACTACGAGCAGTACTTC

v_call: TRBV6-5
d_call: TRBD1
clone_size: NA
j_call: TRBJ2-2
cdr3_aa: CASNKGQESGELFF
cdr3_nt: TGTGCCAGCAATAAGGGACAGGAATCCGGGGAGCTGTTTTTT

v_call: TRBV7-8
d_call: NA
clone_size: few
j_call: TRBJ1-2
cdr3_aa: CASSLGGDRGYTF
cdr3_nt: TGTGCCAGCAGCTTAGGGGGGGACCGTGGCTACACCTTC

v_call: TRBV14
d_call: NA
clone_size: NA
j_call: TRBJ2-5
cdr3_aa: CASSQFYGVDQETQYF
cdr3_nt: TGTGCCAGCAGCCAATTCTACGGGGTGGACCAAGAGACCCAGTACTTC

v_call: TRBV27
d_call: TRBD1
clone_size: NA
j_call: TRBJ1-6
cdr3_aa: CASSLLGQGYSLHF
cdr3_nt: TGTGCCAGCAGTTTATTGGGACAGGGTTATTCCCTCCACTTT

v_call: TRBV29-1
d_call: TRBD1
clone_size: NA
j_call: TRBJ2-5
cdr3_aa: CSVLRTGNTLGETQYF
cdr3_nt: TGCAGCGTCCTTAGGACAGGGAATACACTCGGAGAGACCCAGTACTTC

v_call: TRBV14
d_call: TRBD1
clone_size: NA
j_call: TRBJ1-5
cdr3_aa: CASSHRGLAQPQHF
cdr3_nt: TGTGCCAGCAGCCACAGGGGGCTAGCTCAGCCCCAGCATTTT

v_call: TRBV2
d_call: NA
clone_size: NA
j_call: TRBJ1-5
cdr3_aa: CASSEQLASNQPQHF
cdr3_nt: TGTGCCAGCAGTGAGCAGTTAGCTAGCAATCAGCCCCAGCATTTT

v_call: TRBV28
d_call: NA
clone_size: NA
j_call: TRBJ1-2
cdr3_aa: CASSSRGGSYTF
cdr3_nt: TGTGCCAGCAGTTCCCGTGGGGGGAGCTACACCTTC

v_call: TRBV28
d_call: TRBD1
clone_size: NA
j_call: TRBJ1-6
cdr3_aa: CASSPTGPGQGEYNSPLHF
cdr3_nt: TGTGCCAGCAGTCCTACCGGACCGGGACAGGGGGAATATAATTCACCCCTCCACTTT

v_call: TRBV7-2
d_call: NA
clone_size: few
j_call: TRBJ2-7
cdr3_aa: CASSLAGSLEQYF
cdr3_nt: TGTGCCAGCAGCTTAGCCGGGAGTTTAGAGCAGTACTTC

v_call: TRBV5-1
d_call: TRBD1
clone_size: NA
j_call: TRBJ1-1
cdr3_aa: CASSFGGGGMNTEAFF
cdr3_nt: TGCGCCAGCAGCTTTGGAGGGGGCGGGATGAACACTGAAGCTTTCTTT

v_call: TRBV30
d_call: TRBD2
clone_size: NA
j_call: TRBJ2-5
cdr3_aa: CAWSALIAGLGETQYF
cdr3_nt: TGTGCCTGGAGCGCCTTGATAGCGGGATTAGGAGAGACCCAGTACTTC

v_call: TRBV7-2
d_call: NA
clone_size: NA
j_call: TRBJ2-1
cdr3_aa: CASSLAAPDNEQFF
cdr3_nt: TGTGCCAGCAGCTTAGCGGCACCCGACAATGAGCAGTTCTTC

v_call: TRBV27
d_call: TRBD2
clone_size: once
j_call: TRBJ2-7
cdr3_aa: CASSLISSGGYEQYF
cdr3_nt: TGTGCCAGCAGTTTAATTAGTAGCGGGGGCTACGAGCAGTACTTC

v_call: TRBV19
d_call: TRBD1
clone_size: NA
j_call: TRBJ2-5
cdr3_aa: CASSTLTGGGETQYF
cdr3_nt: TGTGCCAGTAGTACCTTAACAGGGGGAGGCGAGACCCAGTACTTC

v_call: TRBV5-1
d_call: NA
clone_size: NA
j_call: TRBJ2-2
cdr3_aa: CASSLGSPATGELFF
cdr3_nt: TGCGCCAGCAGCTTGGGTAGCCCAGCGACCGGGGAGCTGTTTTTT

v_call: TRBV7-3
d_call: TRBD1
clone_size: NA
j_call: TRBJ2-7
cdr3_aa: CASSLGGDRGSEQYF
cdr3_nt: TGTGCCAGCAGCCTAGGTGGGGACAGGGGCTCCGAGCAGTACTTC

v_call: TRBV7-2
d_call: NA
clone_size: NA
j_call: TRBJ1-3
cdr3_aa: CASSFSGSGNTIYF
cdr3_nt: TGTGCCAGCAGCTTCTCCGGCTCTGGAAACACCATATATTTT

v_call: TRBV7-9
d_call: NA
clone_size: NA
j_call: TRBJ1-1
cdr3_aa: CASSFEMTGTEAFF
cdr3_nt: TGTGCCAGCAGCTTTGAGATGACGGGAACTGAAGCTTTCTTT

v_call: TRBV7-6
d_call: TRBD2
clone_size: NA
j_call: TRBJ2-7
cdr3_aa: CASSSLAGPYEQYF
cdr3_nt: TGTGCCAGCAGCTCCCTAGCGGGGCCCTACGAGCAGTACTTC

v_call: TRBV11-2
d_call: NA
clone_size: NA
j_call: TRBJ2-1
cdr3_aa: CASSSDSPGEQFF
cdr3_nt: TGTGCCAGCAGCTCGGACTCACCCGGCGAGCAGTTCTTC